The source of this T cell receptor (beta chain) is a study of CD8 T cells in Susac syndrome. With random hexamers, about 0.45 to 1 ug RNA was reverse transcribed. The immunoSEQ assay covered 54 Vbeta and 13 Jbeta segments for CDR3. TCRdb recomputed calls from the immunoSEQ multiplex PCR reads with MiXCR, one row per CDR3 protein. The top ten hold about 0.095% of the sample, which has about 110,000 distinct CDR3 sequences, about 95% seen once. The study sequenced TCR beta in blood CD8+ and CD4+ T cells. The controls were healthy donors who were matched for age and sex. Purification of the CD8+ and CD4+ T cells relied on negative isolation, and TEMRA cells underwent FACS enrichment. This CDR3 is 11 amino acids long. The trim removed 6 bases at V and 6 bases at J, leaving 4 bases unmatched. Germline CDR1 SQVTM, CDR2 ANQGSEA.

The sequence was collected from a human donor in good health. The sequencing sample was made of CD4+ T cells from PBMCs. The rearrangement joins TRBV29-1 to TRBJ1-1, with 7 bases fitting TRBD1. The DNA for the CDR3 is TGCAGCGTAGCGACAGGGTCTGAAGCTTTCTTT. It codes for CSVATGSEAFF. Looking up the rest from reference TRBV29-1 and TRBJ1-1 gives the full variable domain: SAVISQKPSRDICQRGTSLTIQCQVDSQVTMMFWYRQQPGQSLTLIATANQGSEATYESGFVIDKFPISRPNLTFSTLTVSNMSPEDSSIYLCSVATGSEAFFGQGTRLTVV.